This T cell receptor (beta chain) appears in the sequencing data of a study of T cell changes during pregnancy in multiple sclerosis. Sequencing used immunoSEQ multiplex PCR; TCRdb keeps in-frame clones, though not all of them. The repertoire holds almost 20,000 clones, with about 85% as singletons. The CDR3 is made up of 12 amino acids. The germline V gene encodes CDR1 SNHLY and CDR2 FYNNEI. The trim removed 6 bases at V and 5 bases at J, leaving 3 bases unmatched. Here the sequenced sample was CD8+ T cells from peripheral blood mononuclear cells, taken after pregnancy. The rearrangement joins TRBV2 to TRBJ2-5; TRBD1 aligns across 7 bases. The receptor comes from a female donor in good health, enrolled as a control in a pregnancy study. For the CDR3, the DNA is TGTGCCAGCAGGGACAGGCAGGAGACCCAGTACTTC. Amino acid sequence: CASRDRQETQYF.